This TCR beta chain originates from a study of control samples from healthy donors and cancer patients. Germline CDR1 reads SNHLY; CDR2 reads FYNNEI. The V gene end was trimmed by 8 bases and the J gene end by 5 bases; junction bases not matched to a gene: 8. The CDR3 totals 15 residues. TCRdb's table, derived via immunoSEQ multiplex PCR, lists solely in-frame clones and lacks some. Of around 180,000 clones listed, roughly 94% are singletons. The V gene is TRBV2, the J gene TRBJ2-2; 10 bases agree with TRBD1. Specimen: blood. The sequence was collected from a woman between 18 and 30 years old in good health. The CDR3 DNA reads TGTGCCAGCCAAAGACAGGGGGCACAGACCGGGGAGCTGTTTTTT. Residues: CASQRQGAQTGELFF.